This T cell receptor beta chain was found in a study of blood T cell repertoires in COVID-19. Germline CDR1 reads MDHEN; CDR2 reads SYDVKM. The CDR3 loop spans 16 amino acids. Trimming cost V 3 bases and J 5 bases, with 16 bases left between them. Sequenced by immunoSEQ multiplex PCR; TCRdb stores in-frame clones only, minus some. The table lists tens of thousands of clones, about 80% of them singletons. This rearrangement joins TRBV28 to TRBJ1-4; TRBD1 is a possible D gene (5 bases). The sequencing input was peripheral blood. This clonotype originated in a man between 60 and 75 years old with active or convalescent COVID-19. The CDR3 spells CASSFGRAALNEKLFF. CDR3 sequence (DNA): TGTGCCAGCAGTTTTGGCAGGGCTGCTTTGAATGAAAAACTGTTTTTT.